This TCR beta chain was found in a study of cytomegalovirus exposure and HLA in healthy donors. Researchers ran the PCR with 60 Vbeta and 13 Jbeta primers. Assay: immunoSEQ multiplex PCR; the TCRdb copy retains only in-frame clones and omits some. The table records approximately 120,000 clones, roughly 77% of them present only once. This clone has only one observation. Its matching antigen is unknown. The study, taken as a whole, reports: In a later analysis, productive TCRs from donors in an Asian-associated ancestry cluster reportedly carried fewer N-insertions than the cohort mean. Earlier analysis yielded a pattern in which most TCR beta V segments were productive about 87% or about 30% of the time.

V was clipped by 4 bases and J by 4 bases; unmatched bases: 3. Germline V gene data show CDR1 as MNHEY and CDR2 as SMNVEV (reference sequence). The CDR3 sequence is 13 residues long. The sequence derives from a woman in her 30s in good health and CMV-seronegative. Input material: PBMCs. V usage is TRBV27 and J usage is TRBJ1-2; TRBD1 agrees at 7 bases. The DNA for the CDR3 is TGTGCCAGCAGTTCCACAGGGGTCTATGGCTACACCTTC. It translates to CASSSTGVYGYTF.